This T cell receptor beta chain was sequenced during a study of cytomegalovirus exposure and HLA in healthy donors. Notes on the study in general: A likely sequencing artifact accounted for one observed cluster of highly shared sequence variants. Being productive about 87% or about 30% of the time was typical of most TCR beta V segments in an earlier analysis. The authors enumerated roughly 160 TCR beta chains as linked to cytomegalovirus.

This CDR3 contains 14 residues. Germline CDR1 LGHNT, CDR2 FRNRAP. About this clone itself: Its specificity is unknown.

Primers: 60 Vbeta forward and 13 Jbeta reverse. Some clones are missing from TCRdb's copy, which holds only in-frame ones; the method was immunoSEQ multiplex PCR. The profile shows roughly 140,000 clones, over 75% of them singletons. This TCR was recovered from a man under 40 in good health and CMV-seropositive. The V gene is TRBV12-5, the J gene TRBJ2-7; unclear D gene. The DNA end is more similar to TRBJ2-1, so the J call may be wrong. The specimen was PBMCs. The CDR3 coding sequence is TGTGCTAGTGGTTTGACAAGGAGAAACGATGAGCAGTTCTTC. Its protein product is CASGLTRRNDEQFF.